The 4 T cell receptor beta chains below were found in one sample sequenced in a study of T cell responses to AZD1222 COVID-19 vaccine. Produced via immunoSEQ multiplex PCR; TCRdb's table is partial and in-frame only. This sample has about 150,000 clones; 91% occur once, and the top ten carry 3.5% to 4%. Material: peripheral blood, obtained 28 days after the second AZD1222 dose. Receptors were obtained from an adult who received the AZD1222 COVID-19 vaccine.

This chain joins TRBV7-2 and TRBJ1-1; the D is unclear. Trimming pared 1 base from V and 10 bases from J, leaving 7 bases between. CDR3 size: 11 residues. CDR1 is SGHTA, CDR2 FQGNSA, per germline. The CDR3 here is CASSLGPGAFF. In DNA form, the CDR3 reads TGTGCCAGCAGCTTAGGTCCGGGAGCTTTCTTT.

CDR3 DNA sequence: TGTGCCAGCAGCGTAGGGGACACCACAGATACGCAGTATTTT. Amino acids: CASSVGDTTDTQYF. The chain recombines TRBV9 with TRBJ2-3; possibly TRBD1 for D (6 bases). The germline CDR1 and CDR2 sequences are SGDLS and YYNGEE. The CDR3 runs 14 residues. Trimming stripped 0 bases from V and 2 bases from J, with 7 bases between.

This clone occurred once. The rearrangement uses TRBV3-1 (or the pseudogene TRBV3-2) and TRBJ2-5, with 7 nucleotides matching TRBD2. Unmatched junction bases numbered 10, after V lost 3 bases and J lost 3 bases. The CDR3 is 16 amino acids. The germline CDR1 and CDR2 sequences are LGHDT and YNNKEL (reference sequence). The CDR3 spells CASSHYRGAGEETQYF. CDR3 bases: TGTGCCAGCAGCCACTACCGTGGGGCGGGAGAAGAGACCCAGTACTTC.

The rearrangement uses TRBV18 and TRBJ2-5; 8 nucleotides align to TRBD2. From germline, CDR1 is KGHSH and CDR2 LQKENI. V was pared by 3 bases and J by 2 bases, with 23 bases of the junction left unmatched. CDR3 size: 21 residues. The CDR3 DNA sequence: TGTGCCAGCTCACCGAAAAGCCCAGCGGGGGTAACAAGCGATGGGCAAGAGACCCAGTACTTC. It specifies CASSPKSPAGVTSDGQETQYF.